This T cell receptor beta chain was documented in a study of cytomegalovirus exposure and HLA in healthy donors. The assay was immunoSEQ multiplex PCR, and TCRdb's table has in-frame clones only and misses some. The table has some 120,000 clones, roughly 86% seen once. Regarding the study as a whole: Reportedly, diagnosis of cytomegalovirus status by the classifier showed high specificity and sensitivity. Specificity for CMV antigens was confirmed in vitro for a few of the CMV-associated chains.

Remarks on this clone: Its cognate antigen is unknown.

The source of this sequence is a man aged 25 to 40 in good health and CMV-seronegative. Sequencing was done on a sample of PBMCs.

For the CDR3, the DNA is TGTGCCAGCAGACAGGGGCCTGGAAACACCATATATTTT. This encodes CASRQGPGNTIYF. V is TRBV2 and J is TRBJ1-3, with 7 bases fitting TRBD1. Trimming removed 6 bases from V and 2 bases from J; junction bases left unmatched: 1. The CDR3 is 13 residues long. CDR1 is SNHLY, CDR2 FYNNEI, per germline. Supplemented by reference TRBV2 and TRBJ1-3, the full variable domain reads EPEVTQTPSHQVTQMGQEVILRCVPISNHLYFYWYRQILGQKVEFLVSFYNNEISEKSEIFDDQFSVERPDGSNFTLKIRSTKLEDSAMYFCASRQGPGNTIYFGEGSWLTVV.